The entry that follows covers one T cell receptor beta chain sequence. Its antigen is as yet unknown. This sample was taken from a study of cytomegalovirus exposure and HLA in healthy donors. Regarding the study as a whole: An assumption of roughly uniform sequencing depth across donors underlay the presence/absence analyses.

PCR employed 60 Vbeta and 13 Jbeta primers. TCRdb keeps only in-frame clones here, not all; method: immunoSEQ multiplex PCR. Of some 120,000 clones in the sample, 77% were seen once. Deletions cut 3 bases from V and 5 bases from J, with 14 bases between. Germline-derived CDR1 and CDR2 are MDHEN and SYDVKM. The CDR3 is 15 amino acids. The clonotype was recovered from a woman aged 40 to 55 in good health and CMV-seropositive. The chain uses TRBV28 and TRBJ2-1; weak D call: TRBD2 (6 bases). The sequenced sample consisted of PBMCs. The CDR3 DNA is TGTGCCAGCAGTTTCCTCCGGGACTCGAACAATGAGCAGTTCTTC. As protein: CASSFLRDSNNEQFF. Combining the CDR3 with reference TRBV28 and TRBJ2-1 gives the whole variable domain DVKVTQSSRYLVKRTGEKVFLECVQDMDHENMFWYRQDPGLGLRLIYFSYDVKMKEKGDIPEGYSVSREKKERFSLILESASTNQTSMYLCASSFLRDSNNEQFFGPGTRLTVL.